These T cell receptor beta chains were read from a single sample in a study of identical twins. TCRdb re-called the 5' RACE reads through MiXCR, storing one row per CDR3 protein. The sample shows under 250,000 distinct CDR3 sequences, less than 10% of them seen only once. Input material: memory (CD45RO+) T cells sorted from blood. These receptors were obtained from a woman younger than 35 in good health. Both conserved end residues are part of each CDR3. A D gene is named only where the DNA matches it firmly. The size of a clone is reported for some rows only, either as once, few or many, or as a class for expanded clones.

D	V	size	J	DNA	CDR3
NA	TRBV15	many	TRBJ1-6	TGTGCCACCAGCAGGAGGTCCGGGACCCAGAATTCACCCCTCCACTTT	CATSRRSGTQNSPLHF
NA	TRBV20-1	many	TRBJ2-2	TGCAGTGCTAGAGATCTCGCGGGCGAGAAGAACACCGGGGAGCTGTTTTTT	CSARDLAGEKNTGELFF
NA	TRBV5-1	few	TRBJ1-3	TGCGCCAGCTCTTCCCTGGAGGGCCTCTCTGGAAACACCATATATTTT	CASSSLEGLSGNTIYF
TRBD2	TRBV28	NA	TRBJ2-7	TGTGCCAGCAGGGACGGGACTAGCGGTATCTACGAGCAGTACTTC	CASRDGTSGIYEQYF
NA	TRBV3-1	many	TRBJ2-1	TGTGCCAGCAGCACGGGTCACTCCTACAATGAGCAGTTCTTC	CASSTGHSYNEQFF
NA	TRBV5-1	NA	TRBJ1-2	TGCGCCAGCAACCTCTACGGGCAGTCTGGCTACACCTTC	CASNLYGQSGYTF
TRBD1	TRBV19	few	TRBJ2-1	TGTGCCAGTAGTCCGCCCAGGGGGCGGCGGTCCTACAATGAGCAGTTCTTC	CASSPPRGRRSYNEQFF
TRBD1	TRBV7-9	NA	TRBJ1-6	TGTGCCAGCAGCGGGAGGGGACAGGGAATGGAATCACCCCTCCACTTT	CASSGRGQGMESPLHF
NA	TRBV7-3	few	TRBJ2-7	TGTGCCAGCAGCGGAAAACAGGGAGGCGAGCAGTACTTC	CASSGKQGGEQYF
NA	TRBV5-1	many	TRBJ1-2	TGCGCCAGCAGCTTGGTAGCGAGTGCCAGGGGCTACACCTTC	CASSLVASARGYTF
NA	TRBV4-1	NA	TRBJ2-1	TGCGCCAGCAGCCCCTTTGGACGGAAGTCCTACAATGAGCAGTTCTTC	CASSPFGRKSYNEQFF
TRBD1	TRBV27	few	TRBJ1-1	TGTGCCAGCAGTCCCCGGACAGGGAGCTGGAACACTGAAGCTTTCTTT	CASSPRTGSWNTEAFF
TRBD1	TRBV5-6	few	TRBJ2-7	TGTGCCAGCAGCTTGTCGAGGGGGCGTGGGATCTTC	CASSLSRGRGIF
TRBD1	TRBV3-1	many	TRBJ2-4	TGTGCCAGCAGCCACGGGACAGGCTTAAACATTCAGTACTTC	CASSHGTGLNIQYF
NA	TRBV20-1	NA	TRBJ2-5	TGCAGTGCTAGGGGGGTTGGGGAGACCCAGTACTTC	CSARGVGETQYF
NA	TRBV20-1	NA	TRBJ1-1	TGCAGTGCCCTTCAGCCAGGCACTGAAGCTTTCTTT	CSALQPGTEAFF
TRBD2	TRBV24-1	many	TRBJ2-1	TGTGCCACCAGTGATACTAGCGGGAGCTCCTACAATGAGCAGTTCTTC	CATSDTSGSSYNEQFF
NA	TRBV2	NA	TRBJ1-5	TGTGCCAGCAGAGGGGTAACCCAGCATTTT	CASRGVTQHF
NA	TRBV7-9	many	TRBJ1-4	TGTGCCAGCAGCTTCTCAGATGAAAAACTGTTTTTT	CASSFSDEKLFF
NA	TRBV5-1	many	TRBJ1-1	TGCGCCAGCAGCCCGGTTGTCGGAAACACTGAAGCTTTCTTT	CASSPVVGNTEAFF
TRBD2	TRBV20-1	NA	TRBJ2-5	TGCAGTGCTAGAGGACTAGCGGGGGGAACGGTAGAGACCCAGTACTTC	CSARGLAGGTVETQYF
NA	TRBV12-3/TRBV12-4	many	TRBJ1-4	TGTGCCAGCAGCCCTGCCGAAGGGGAAAAACTGTTTTTT	CASSPAEGEKLFF
NA	TRBV5-1	few	TRBJ2-7	TGCGCCAGCAGCTTGGGGGACGGTACCTACGAGCAGTACTTC	CASSLGDGTYEQYF
TRBD2	TRBV29-1	few	TRBJ2-1	TGCAGCGTGCAGCGGGAGATAAATGAGCAGTTCTTC	CSVQREINEQFF
NA	TRBV12-3/TRBV12-4	NA	TRBJ1-1	TGTGCCAGCAGCGGTCGACAGAACACTGAAGCTTTCTTT	CASSGRQNTEAFF
TRBD1	TRBV20-1	NA	TRBJ1-2	TGCAGTGTACCCTTGGCAGGGGGCAGGGCGGGTGGCTACACCTTC	CSVPLAGGRAGGYTF
NA	TRBV7-3	few	TRBJ2-7	TGTGCCAGCAGCTTAGGGACAAGACTAACTCCGGAGTACTTC	CASSLGTRLTPEYF
TRBD2	TRBV5-5	NA	TRBJ2-3	TGTGCCAGCAGCTTGGCTGGCGGGAGATTCACAGATACGCAGTATTTT	CASSLAGGRFTDTQYF
TRBD2	TRBV5-1	many	TRBJ2-7	TGCGCCAGCAGCTTGGGACTAGCGACAAACGAGCAGTACTTC	CASSLGLATNEQYF
NA	TRBV7-9	few	TRBJ2-1	TGTGCCAGCAGCTTACGAACAACGTCACGGAATGAGCAGTTCTTC	CASSLRTTSRNEQFF
TRBD1	TRBV27	NA	TRBJ1-1	TGTGCCAGCAGTTTCGACAGGGGGCTGGGCACTGAAGCTTTCTTT	CASSFDRGLGTEAFF
TRBD2	TRBV11-3	few	TRBJ2-1	TGTGCCAGCAGCCTACAGAGACTAGCGGGGGGGCTCGATGAGCAGTTCTTC	CASSLQRLAGGLDEQFF
NA	TRBV18	NA	TRBJ1-6	TGTGCCAGCTCACTTTCAGGGGATAATTCACCCCTCCACTTT	CASSLSGDNSPLHF
NA	TRBV20-1	few	TRBJ1-3	TGCAGTGTCCCGAGTGCGGGCTCTGGAAACACCATATATTTT	CSVPSAGSGNTIYF
TRBD1	TRBV30	NA	TRBJ2-7	TGTGCCTTCCTAACGGGACAGGGGTTCTACGAGCAGTACTTC	CAFLTGQGFYEQYF
NA	TRBV20-1	many	TRBJ1-1	TGCAGTGCTAGAGCCGCTGAAGCTTTCTTT	CSARAAEAFF
TRBD2	TRBV28	many	TRBJ2-3	TGTGCCAGCAGTTTATCAACTAGCGGCCCTAGCACAGATACGCAGTATTTT	CASSLSTSGPSTDTQYF
TRBD2	TRBV7-8	few	TRBJ2-5	TGTGCCAGCAGCTTAGTAAGCGGGGGGGCCCGAGAGACCCAGTACTTC	CASSLVSGGARETQYF
NA	TRBV7-8	many	TRBJ2-2	TGTGCCAGCAGCTTGATGCCCTCCGGGGAGCTGTTTTTT	CASSLMPSGELFF
TRBD1	TRBV29-1	many	TRBJ2-5	TGCAGCGTTCTATTCTTGGACCCGGGACAGGATTCGGAGACCCAGTACTTC	CSVLFLDPGQDSETQYF
NA	TRBV6-5	NA	TRBJ2-3	TGTGCCAGCAGTTACGGTCCTAGCGTGGCAGATACGCAGTATTTT	CASSYGPSVADTQYF
NA	TRBV20-1	NA	TRBJ2-1	TGCAGTGCTATCCCCTTTGGTCGCTCCTACAATGAGCAGTTCTTC	CSAIPFGRSYNEQFF
NA	TRBV27	few	TRBJ1-1	TGTGCCAGCTCGCGTGAGGGACGGCGGAACACTGAAGCTTTCTTT	CASSREGRRNTEAFF
NA	TRBV7-3	many	TRBJ2-1	TGTGCCAGCAGCCAAACTAGGGGGGTCTACAATGAGCAGTTCTTC	CASSQTRGVYNEQFF
NA	TRBV5-1	many	TRBJ1-1	TGCGCCAGCAGCTTGGATCGAGGAAATACTGAAGCTTTCTTT	CASSLDRGNTEAFF
NA	TRBV20-1	many	TRBJ2-7	TGCAGTGCTAGGCCACAGGGCTACGAGCAGTACTTC	CSARPQGYEQYF
TRBD2	TRBV12-3/TRBV12-4	few	TRBJ2-5	TGTGCCAGCAGTTCAAGGGGGACTAGCGTACAAGAGACCCAGTACTTC	CASSSRGTSVQETQYF
NA	TRBV5-1	many	TRBJ2-2	TGTGCCAGCAGCTTAGGCTCCACCGGGGAGCTGTTTTTT	CASSLGSTGELFF
NA	TRBV29-1	NA	TRBJ2-3	TGCAGCGTCCGCCAGGGGACTCCCACAGATACGCAGTATTTT	CSVRQGTPTDTQYF
NA	TRBV20-1	few	TRBJ1-6	TGCAGTGCCCTCACCCCCGGGCGGAATAATTCACCCCTCCACTTT	CSALTPGRNNSPLHF
TRBD1	TRBV20-1	few	TRBJ2-7	TGCAGTGGGTTTGGTGGGACAGGGGGCGGGCAGTACTTC	CSGFGGTGGGQYF